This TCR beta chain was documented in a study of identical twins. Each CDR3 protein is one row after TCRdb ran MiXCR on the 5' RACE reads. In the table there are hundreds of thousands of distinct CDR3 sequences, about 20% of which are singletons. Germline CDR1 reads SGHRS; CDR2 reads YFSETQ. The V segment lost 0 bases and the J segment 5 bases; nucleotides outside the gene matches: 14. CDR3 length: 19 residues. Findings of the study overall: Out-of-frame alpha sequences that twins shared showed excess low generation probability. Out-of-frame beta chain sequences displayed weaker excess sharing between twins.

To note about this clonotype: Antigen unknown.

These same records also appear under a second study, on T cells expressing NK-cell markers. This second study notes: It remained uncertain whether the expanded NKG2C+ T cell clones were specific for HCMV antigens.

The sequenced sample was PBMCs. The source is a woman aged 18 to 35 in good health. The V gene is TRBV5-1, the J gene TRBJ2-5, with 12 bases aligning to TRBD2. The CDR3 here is CASSLDVWASGRVAETQYF. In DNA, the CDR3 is TGCGCCAGCAGCTTGGATGTCTGGGCTAGCGGGAGGGTGGCGGAGACCCAGTACTTC.